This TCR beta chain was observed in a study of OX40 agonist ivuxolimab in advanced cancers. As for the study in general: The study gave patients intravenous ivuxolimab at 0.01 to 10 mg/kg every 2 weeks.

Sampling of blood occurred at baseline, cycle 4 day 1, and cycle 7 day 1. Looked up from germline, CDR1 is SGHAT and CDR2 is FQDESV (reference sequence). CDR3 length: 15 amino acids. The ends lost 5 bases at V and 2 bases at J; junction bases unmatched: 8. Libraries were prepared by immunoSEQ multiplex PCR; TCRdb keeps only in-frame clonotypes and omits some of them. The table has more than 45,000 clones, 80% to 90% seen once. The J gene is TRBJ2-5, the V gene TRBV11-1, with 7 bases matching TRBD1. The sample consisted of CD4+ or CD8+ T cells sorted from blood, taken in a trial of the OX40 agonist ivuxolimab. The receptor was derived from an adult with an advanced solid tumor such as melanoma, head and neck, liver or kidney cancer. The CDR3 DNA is TGTGCCAGCAGCCCTACCCACAGGGGACAAGAGACCCAGTACTTC. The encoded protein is CASSPTHRGQETQYF.